This T cell receptor (beta chain) emerged from a study of T cell responses to AZD1222 COVID-19 vaccine. This clone has more than one count but fewer than ten. As yet, its antigen is unknown. The CDR3 sequence is 16 residues long. Germline V gives CDR1 KGHSH, CDR2 LQKENI. Losses at the gene ends were 0 bases for V and 10 bases for J; bases not matched to a gene: 7. Assay used: immunoSEQ multiplex PCR; TCRdb lists only in-frame clones, some missing. The table lists 95,000 to 120,000 clones, approximately 89% of them singletons. Broader study findings: Seropositivity was recorded at baseline in only 5 or 6 AZD1222 recipients. Spike-wide coverage was observed for vaccine-associated CD4 TCRs, with dominant responses at 160-218 and 743-854. Targeting of unmutated variant regions was reportedly seen in nearly half of spike-specific TCRs. The donors showed a predominance of white British ancestry and of females, with possible underestimation of clonal diversity.

The rearrangement links TRBV18 to TRBJ1-6; TRBD1 aligns across 9 bases. This clonotype was obtained from an adult in good health. This specimen was peripheral blood, taken on day 0 of MenACWY control vaccination. The DNA of the CDR3 is TGTGCCAGCTCACCACCGAAGGGGACAGGGAGATCACCCCTCCACTTT. Amino acid sequence: CASSPPKGTGRSPLHF.